The clone carrying this T cell receptor beta chain was observed a single time. This entry belongs to a study of blood T cell repertoires in COVID-19. Study-wide background: Samples of COVID-19 (acute and convalescent) were obtained from the United States, Italy and Spain.

Produced via immunoSEQ multiplex PCR; TCRdb's table is partial and in-frame only. Of under 200,000 clones listed, about 85% are singletons. CDR1 is KGHSH and CDR2 is LQKENI in the germline V gene. V was pared by 0 bases and J by 3 bases, with 9 bases between. This CDR3 contains 14 residues. The chain carries TRBV18 and TRBJ2-7; D is possibly TRBD1 (6 bases). The clonotype was recovered from a woman aged 80 or over with COVID-19, enrolled during active disease. Sequenced: peripheral blood. CDR3 coding DNA: TGTGCCAGCTCACCACCGCGACAGGTCTACGAGCAGTACTTC. Protein sequence: CASSPPRQVYEQYF. The full variable domain, in which reference TRBV18 and TRBJ2-7 provide the parts outside the CDR3, is NAGVMQNPRHLVRRRGQEARLRCSPMKGHSHVYWYRQLPEEGLKFMVYLQKENIIDESGMPKERFSAEFPKEGPSILRIQQVVRGDSAAYFCASSPPRQVYEQYFGPGTRLTVT.